There are a few counts of the clone carrying this T cell receptor beta chain. Its antigen is as yet unknown. These data come from a study of identical twins. Whole-study results and caveats: The degree of excess twin sharing was weaker in beta out-of-frame sequences. Abundant beta clonotypes from cord blood had fewer insertions, unlike memory repertoires, which showed none.

The germline gives CDR1 MDHEN, CDR2 SYDVKM. CDR3 length: 14 residues. Trimming left V 4 bases short and J 4 bases short, with 14 bases between. A universal primer site came from template switching; cDNA carried unique molecular identifiers. One entry per CDR3 protein, called by TCRdb with MiXCR from the 5' RACE reads. Among about 530,000 distinct CDR3 sequences listed, about a fifth were seen once. These data also formed part of another study, on yellow fever vaccine responses in identical twins.

The TCR sequence derives from a young woman in good health. The sample consisted of CD4+ T cells sorted from blood. The chain has TRBV28 and TRBJ2-7; D may match TRBD1 or TRBD2 (5 bases each). The CDR3 nucleotides read TGTGCCAGCAGTTCAGGGTGGGGGAATTACGAGCAGTACGTC. It is translated as CASSSGWGNYEQYV.